This T cell receptor (beta chain) was identified during a study of blood T cell repertoires in COVID-19. Study as a whole: Material from acute and convalescent COVID-19 was sourced from the United States, Italy and Spain. Nucleic acid was either cDNA or gDNA, and it came from T cells, B-cell-depleted T cells, or PBMCs.

Germline loops: CDR1 KGHSH, CDR2 LQKENI. The V end lost 3 bases, the J end lost 3 bases, and 9 bases lay between the germline ends. The CDR3 loop spans 13 amino acids. In the study's own analysis: Estimation of nucleated cell counts was performed using reference gene primer amplification. The data were produced by immunoSEQ multiplex PCR, yet TCRdb's version contains in-frame clones alone and is incomplete. Clone size and V and J calls were adopted from that table, with D and trimming inferred from the DNA. The table has under 500,000 clones, 85% to 90% seen once. The sequenced sample consisted of peripheral blood. The chain employs TRBV18 and TRBJ2-7; no firm D call. This clonotype originated in a woman between 25 and 40 years old with acute or convalescent COVID-19. The CDR3 bases are TGTGCCAGCTCACCCGGTAGAAACTACGAGCAGTACTTC. Translating gives CASSPGRNYEQYF. Full variable domain (remainder filled in from reference TRBV18 and TRBJ2-7): NAGVMQNPRHLVRRRGQEARLRCSPMKGHSHVYWYRQLPEEGLKFMVYLQKENIIDESGMPKERFSAEFPKEGPSILRIQQVVRGDSAAYFCASSPGRNYEQYFGPGTRLTVT.